Listed below are T cell receptor beta chains from one sample, sequenced in a study of response to subunit inactivated influenza vaccine. One entry per CDR3 protein, called by TCRdb with MiXCR from the RT-PCR reads. The top ten clones hold less than 4% of a sample with around 530,000 distinct CDR3 sequences, 16% of them seen once. The specimen comprised CD4+ T cells sorted from PBMCs, sampled less than 30 months after vaccination. The receptor set was obtained from a man in his fifties or sixties who received an inactivated influenza vaccine. The CDR3 runs from the conserved cysteine through the conserved F or W. Fields, in order: CDR3 protein, CDR3 DNA, D gene, J gene, clone size, V gene. The D gene is left open where the match is weak. Rows may omit the clone size; those that give it use once, few, many or a size class.

CASNSITGAINNEQFF TGTGCCAGCAACTCGATCACAGGGGCCATTAACAATGAGCAGTTCTTC TRBD1 TRBJ2-1 few TRBV12-3/TRBV12-4
CARRMDGYTEAFF TGTGCACGGAGGATGGACGGCTACACTGAAGCTTTCTTT NA TRBJ1-1 NA TRBV30
CASSLKRGSSYNELFF TGTGCCAGCAGCCTCAAGCGGGGGAGCTCCTACAATGAGCTGTTCTTC TRBD2 TRBJ2-1 NA TRBV11-2
CASSPGTVLNEQFF TGCGCCAGCAGTCCCGGGACAGTTCTAAATGAGCAGTTCTTC TRBD1 TRBJ2-1 few TRBV5-1
CSASPASGRRMETDTQYF TGCAGTGCTAGCCCGGCTAGCGGGAGGCGGATGGAGACAGATACGCAGTATTTT TRBD2 TRBJ2-3 NA TRBV20-1
CASRSLTVDNQPQHF TGTGCCAGCAGATCTTTGACCGTTGACAATCAGCCCCAGCATTTT NA TRBJ1-5 few TRBV6-2/TRBV6-3
CASSQGLSLNTEAFF TGTGCCAGCAGCCAAGGTCTGTCACTGAACACTGAAGCTTTCTTT NA TRBJ1-1 few TRBV16
CASSLTGPPYNEQFF TGCGCCAGCAGCTTGACAGGGCCCCCCTACAATGAGCAGTTCTTC NA TRBJ2-1 few TRBV5-1
CASSGLAGAYEQYF TGTGCCAGCAGCGGACTAGCGGGGGCCTACGAGCAGTACTTC TRBD2 TRBJ2-7 few TRBV6-2/TRBV6-3
CASRSTGFNQPQHF TGTGCCAGCAGGTCGACAGGGTTCAATCAGCCCCAGCATTTT TRBD1 TRBJ1-5 NA TRBV6-1
CASSLMTGAYNEQFF TGTGCCAGCAGCTTAATGACAGGAGCCTACAATGAGCAGTTCTTC NA TRBJ2-1 NA TRBV7-2
CATSGLQGSYGYTF TGTGCCACCAGCGGATTACAGGGCTCCTATGGCTACACCTTC NA TRBJ1-2 few TRBV15